The next 15 T cell receptor beta chains were all read from a single sample in a study of cytomegalovirus exposure and HLA in healthy donors (dated by TCRdb to 2016 to 2017). Libraries came from the immunoSEQ multiplex PCR assay. For the multiplex PCR, a mixture combining 60 forward primers for TCR Vbeta segments and 13 reverse primers for TCR Jbeta segments was used. The table was pulled from immuneACCESS by TCRdb, which kept in-frame rearrangements only. Such tables lose some clones; where checked, under half of the loss comes from unresolved V genes, and the rest has no known cause. The sample data list 120,000 or so clones, and around 79% of these were observed just once. Just under 6.5% of the sample is in the top ten clones. Specimen: PBMCs. The receptors were gathered from a woman aged 40-49 years in good health and CMV-seronegative.

The chain links TRBV2 to TRBJ2-7; possibly TRBD1 for D (6 bases). Germline V lookup: CDR1 SNHLY, CDR2 FYNNEI. This CDR3 spans 13 amino acids. Trimming took off 4 bases at V and 2 bases at J, with 9 bases between the two ends. The CDR3 loop is CASSVTGTYEQYF. In nucleotides, the CDR3 is TGTGCCAGCAGTGTGACAGGCACCTACGAGCAGTACTTC.

V usage is TRBV5-1 and J usage is TRBJ2-3, with 8 bases lining up with TRBD1. Germline V lookup: CDR1 SGHRS, CDR2 YFSETQ. V lost 4 bases and J lost 4; bases outside the gene matches: 14. This CDR3 has 17 residues. The CDR3 DNA sequence: TGCGCCAGCAGCCTTTCGTGGGCAGGGGGCACTTCAGATACGCAGTATTTT. It specifies CASSLSWAGGTSDTQYF. The full variable domain, in which reference TRBV5-1 and TRBJ2-3 provide the parts outside the CDR3, is KAGVTQTPRYLIKTRGQQVTLSCSPISGHRSVSWYQQTPGQGLQFLFEYFSETQRNKGNFPGRFSGRQFSNSRSEMNVSTLELGDSALYLCASSLSWAGGTSDTQYFGPGTRLTVL.

The chain employs TRBV11-2 and TRBJ2-2; D ambiguous. Germline loops: CDR1 SGHAT, CDR2 FQNNGV. The CDR3 sequence is 12 residues long. The V end lost 5 bases, the J end lost 3 bases, and 4 bases lay between the germline ends. CDR3 bases: TGTGCCAGCAGCCCCTACACCGGGGAGCTGTTTTTT. Residues: CASSPYTGELFF. Variable domain in full (rest from reference TRBV11-2 and TRBJ2-2): EAGVAQSPRYKIIEKRQSVAFWCNPISGHATLYWYQQILGQGPKLLIQFQNNGVVDDSQLPKDRFSAERLKGVDSTLKIQPAKLEDSAVYLCASSPYTGELFFGEGSRLTVL.

The chain employs TRBV7-9 and TRBJ2-2; D might be TRBD2 (5 bases). There are 19 residues in the CDR3. Germline lookup yields CDR1 SEHNR and CDR2 FQNEAQ (reference sequence). Trimming took 2 bases from V and 5 from J, leaving 24 bases between them. CDR3 coding DNA: TGTGCCAGCAGCTTATTACCGCTTGGAAACTTTCGGGATACCGGGGAGCTGTTTTTT. It yields the protein CASSLLPLGNFRDTGELFF.

Concerning this clone itself: Other nucleotide sequences from this sample produce the same CDR3. The rearrangement uses TRBV27 and TRBJ1-2; maybe TRBD1 (5 bases). The CDR3 is 15 amino acids. Between the trimmed V and J ends, which lost 2 bases and 2 bases, there was a span of 12 bases. Germline values: CDR1 MNHEY, CDR2 SMNVEV (reference sequence). CDR3 region: CASSLAAGKNYGYTF. The CDR3 DNA sequence: TGTGCCAGCAGTTTAGCGGCAGGGAAAAACTATGGCTACACCTTC.

This chain uses TRBV7-6 with TRBJ2-7; D is possibly TRBD2 (6 bases). The CDR3 covers 18 residues. From germline, CDR1 is SGHVS and CDR2 FNYEAQ. V dropped 1 base and J dropped 0 bases, with 19 bases sitting between them. CDR3 in DNA: TGTGCCAGCAGCTTAGGGGTTGGCGGCGGGGTTAGCTCCTACGAGCAGTACTTC. This codes for CASSLGVGGGVSSYEQYF.

This chain connects TRBV7-2 to TRBJ1-4, with a tentative D call TRBD1 (5 bases). Germline assignment: CDR1 SGHTA and CDR2 FQGNSA. V was pared by 1 base and J by 4 bases, with 13 bases between. This CDR3 contains 16 residues. The CDR3 here is CASSLGGARGNEKLFF. The DNA for the CDR3 is TGTGCCAGCAGCTTAGGTGGGGCGCGGGGTAATGAAAAACTGTTTTTT.

This chain links TRBV2 with TRBJ2-7; tentative D call: TRBD2 (6 bases). Trimming left V 4 bases short and J 7 bases short, with 14 bases between. From germline, CDR1 is SNHLY and CDR2 FYNNEI. The CDR3 totals 13 residues. In DNA, the CDR3 is TGTGCCAGCAGTGTGAGCAGGGAGGTAGAGCAGTACTTC. Encoded protein: CASSVSREVEQYF.

The chain's CDR3 is CASSERLRGTGELFF. DNA of the CDR3: TGTGCCAGCAGTGAAAGGCTCAGGGGAACCGGGGAGCTGTTTTTT. V is TRBV2 and J is TRBJ2-2, with a tentative D call TRBD1 (6 bases). The length of the CDR3 is 15 residues. With 2 bases removed from V and 5 bases from J, the gap between germline ends came to 12 bases. Germline values: CDR1 SNHLY, CDR2 FYNNEI. Looking up the rest from reference TRBV2 and TRBJ2-2 gives the full variable domain: EPEVTQTPSHQVTQMGQEVILRCVPISNHLYFYWYRQILGQKVEFLVSFYNNEISEKSEIFDDQFSVERPDGSNFTLKIRSTKLEDSAMYFCASSERLRGTGELFFGEGSRLTVL.

Only a few counts were recorded for this clone. The rearrangement joins TRBV6-4 to TRBJ1-5; no clear D gene. The germline V gene has CDR1 MRHNA and CDR2 SNTAGT. The CDR3 runs to 13 residues. V lost 6 bases and J lost 1, with 7 bases in between. CDR3 in amino acids: CASSLRSNQPQHF. The DNA for the CDR3 is TGTGCCAGCAGCCTCAGGAGCAATCAGCCCCAGCATTTT.

This clone showed up just a few times. The J gene is TRBJ2-7, the V gene TRBV6-1; no clear D. The CDR3 loop spans 11 amino acids. Germline V CDR1 and CDR2: MNHNS, SASEGT. The V end lost 10 bases, the J end lost 5 bases, and 12 bases lay between the germline ends. CDR3 loop: CATLKYDEQYF. In nucleotides, the CDR3 is TGTGCCACCCTAAAGTACGACGAGCAGTACTTC.

This chain connects TRBV9 to TRBJ2-7, with 10 bases fitting TRBD2. Per the germline V gene, CDR1 is SGDLS and CDR2 is YYNGEE. V lost 7 bases to trimming and J lost 0 bases; unmatched junction nucleotides: 7. The CDR3 length is 15 residues. In nucleotides, the CDR3 is TGTGCCAGCGCCGGGGGGACTAGCGCCTCCTACGAGCAGTACTTC. Its protein product is CASAGGTSASYEQYF.

This clone appeared a single time. V is TRBV5-8 and J is TRBJ1-2; 7 bases map to TRBD1. The CDR3 covers 13 residues. Trimming at V came to 4 bases and at J to 5 bases, leaving 5 bases not matched to a gene. Germline V gene lookup returns CDR1 SGHTS and CDR2 YDEGEE. In DNA, the CDR3 is TGTGCCAGCAGCCCGGACAGGATTTATGGCTACACCTTC. Translation: CASSPDRIYGYTF. Full variable domain (remainder filled in from reference TRBV5-8 and TRBJ1-2): EAGVTQSPTHLIKTRGQQATLRCSPISGHTSVYWYQQALGLGLQFLLWYDEGEERNRGNFPPRFSGRQFPNYSSELNVNALELEDSALYLCASSPDRIYGYTFGSGTRLTVV.

This clone was detected only a few times. The CDR3 region has the DNA TGTGCCAGCAGCTCCCTGACAGGATCCACAGATACGCAGTATTTT. Its protein is CASSSLTGSTDTQYF. The rearrangement joins TRBV7-6 to TRBJ2-3; D is perhaps TRBD1 (6 bases). The CDR3 is 15 amino acids. The V end was cut by 4 bases, the J end by 2 bases, with 13 bases between. Germline V gene data show CDR1 as SGHVS and CDR2 as FNYEAQ.

This clone was seen just once. V gene TRBV7-6 combines with J gene TRBJ1-6; 8 bases agree with TRBD1. V gave up 2 bases and J gave up 0 bases; unmatched junction bases: 0. CDR1 is SGHVS, CDR2 FNYEAQ, per germline. The CDR3 runs 16 residues. DNA of the CDR3: TGTGCCAGCAGCTTAACAGGGGGCTCCTATAATTCACCCCTCCACTTT. Residues: CASSLTGGSYNSPLHF. Complete variable domain (other parts from reference TRBV7-6 and TRBJ1-6): GAGVSQSPRYKVTKRGQDVALRCDPISGHVSLYWYRQALGQGPEFLTYFNYEAQQDKSGLPNDRFSAERPEGSISTLTIQRTEQRDSAMYRCASSLTGGSYNSPLHFGNGTRLTVT.